Each of the 26 T cell receptor beta chains below was sequenced from the same sample in a study of CD8 T cells in Susac syndrome. When the RNA was reverse transcribed, random hexamers were used with an input of roughly 0.5 to 1 ug. TCRdb reprocessed the immunoSEQ multiplex PCR reads with MiXCR, giving one entry per CDR3 protein. The sample includes under 350,000 distinct CDR3 sequences, about 91% seen only once; the top ten take approximately 0.065%. The sequenced sample was CD4+ T cells from PBMCs. These receptors all come from a human donor with multiple sclerosis.

This rearrangement joins TRBV3-1 to TRBJ1-3; a weak D match, TRBD1 (6 bases). V was pared by 6 bases and J by 7 bases, with 28 bases between. CDR1 and CDR2 from the germline V gene are LGHDT and YNNKEL (reference sequence). CDR3 size: 18 residues. In nucleotides, the CDR3 is TGTGCCAGCAGGCTTTCAACTCTCAGGGGCCGCTTCGGGAACACCATATATTTT. Translated: CASRLSTLRGRFGNTIYF.

This clonotype was seen more than once but under ten times. V is TRBV10-3 and J is TRBJ2-7, with 11 bases aligning to TRBD1. Trimming at V came to 5 bases and at J to 6 bases, leaving 12 bases not matched to a gene. The CDR3 runs to 16 residues. Germline V lookup: CDR1 ENHRY, CDR2 SYGVKD. The CDR3 sequence is CAISSYGGTGGSEQYF. In DNA form, the CDR3 reads TGTGCCATCAGTAGTTACGGAGGGACAGGGGGTTCCGAGCAGTACTTC.

The V and J genes are TRBV6-6 and TRBJ2-3, with 7 bases identical to TRBD2. Germline-derived CDR1 and CDR2 are MNHNY and SVGAGI (reference sequence). This CDR3 region has 15 residues. The V segment lost 2 bases and the J segment 0 bases; nucleotides outside the gene matches: 2. Written as DNA, the CDR3 is TGTGCCAGCAGTTACAGGGGAGGGAGCACAGATACGCAGTATTTT. Protein sequence: CASSYRGGSTDTQYF.

The rearrangement links TRBV7-8 to TRBJ2-7; 7 bases agree with TRBD1. There are 16 residues in the CDR3. The germline V gene encodes CDR1 SGHVS and CDR2 FQNEAQ. The V and J ends lost 1 base and 2 bases, in that order; junction bases with no gene match: 8. The CDR3, as DNA: TGTGCCAGCAGCTTAGGGTCAGGGGGATACACCTACGAGCAGTACTTC. Its protein is CASSLGSGGYTYEQYF.

The rearrangement joins TRBV12-5 to TRBJ2-7; 7 bases map to TRBD1. The germline V gene encodes CDR1 LGHNT and CDR2 FRNRAP. The CDR3 covers 14 residues. J was trimmed by 2 bases and V by 6 bases; bases with no gene match: 7. The CDR3 spells CASGRLQGPYEQYF. CDR3 bases: TGTGCTAGTGGGCGCCTACAGGGGCCCTACGAGCAGTACTTC.

The V gene is TRBV27, the J gene TRBJ2-1; 8 bases line up with TRBD1. Germline CDR1 is MNHEY and CDR2 is SMNVEV (reference sequence). CDR3 length: 16 amino acids. V gave up 6 bases and J gave up 4 bases; unmatched junction bases: 11. CDR3 amino acids: CASSLNFQGAYNEQFF. The CDR3 coding sequence is TGTGCCAGCAGCCTCAATTTTCAGGGGGCTTACAATGAGCAGTTCTTC.

The chain is built from TRBV7-2 and TRBJ1-1; 12 nucleotides line up with TRBD1. The V gene end was trimmed by 5 bases and the J gene end by 5 bases; junction bases not matched to a gene: 12. The germline gives CDR1 SGHTA, CDR2 FQGNSA. This CDR3 has 17 residues. The CDR3 sequence: CASSPQGGQGAWTEAFF. The CDR3 DNA sequence: TGTGCCAGCAGCCCCCAGGGGGGACAGGGGGCTTGGACTGAAGCTTTCTTT.

The chain recombines TRBV7-2 with TRBJ1-2; D uncertain. The CDR3 length is 14 residues. Germline-derived CDR1 and CDR2 are SGHTA and FQGNSA. Trimming took off 2 bases at V and 4 bases at J, with 11 bases between the two ends. CDR3 region: CASSLNLPLYGYTF. Written as DNA, the CDR3 is TGTGCCAGCAGCTTAAATCTTCCCCTCTATGGCTACACCTTC.

V and J are TRBV12-3 or TRBV12-4 and TRBJ1-5; 7 bases are shared with TRBD1. The junction had 7 bases not matched to a gene; V was cut back by 3 bases and J by 2 bases. This CDR3 is built from 16 residues. DNA for the CDR3: TGTGCCAGCAGTTTGAGGACGGGACAGCGCAATCAGCCCCAGCATTTT. Protein: CASSLRTGQRNQPQHF.

The chain uses TRBV12-3 or TRBV12-4 and TRBJ1-2; D is possibly TRBD1 (6 bases). This CDR3 region has 13 residues. Between the trimmed V and J ends, which lost 7 bases and 2 bases, there was a span of 11 bases. CDR3 protein: CASKDRANYGYTF. As DNA, the CDR3 is TGTGCCAGCAAGGACAGAGCCAACTATGGCTACACCTTC.

V usage is TRBV7-3 and J usage is TRBJ2-1, with unresolved D. The length of the CDR3 is 18 residues. Per germline, CDR1 SGHTA and CDR2 FQGTGA. The ends were cut back, 1 base at V and 0 bases at J, with 16 bases in the middle. The CDR3 DNA follows: TGTGCCAGCAGCTTAATGCCCCCAGATGCGAGCTCCTACAATGAGCAGTTCTTC. This translates into CASSLMPPDASSYNEQFF.

V and J are TRBV7-9 and TRBJ1-6; no clear D. This CDR3 contains 14 residues. Looked up from germline, CDR1 is SEHNR and CDR2 is FQNEAQ (reference sequence). V dropped 1 base and J dropped 9 bases, with 10 bases sitting between them. The CDR3 spells CASSLGGLSSPLHF. DNA for the CDR3: TGTGCCAGCAGCTTAGGAGGTCTAAGTTCACCCCTCCACTTT.

V and J are TRBV7-8 and TRBJ2-1; TRBD2 matches 9 bases. After removal of 4 bases from V and 8 bases from J, the junction contained 9 bases not matched to a gene. The CDR3 covers 15 residues. Per the germline V gene, CDR1 is SGHVS and CDR2 is FQNEAQ. CDR3 residues: CASSSLAGSFDEQFF. CDR3 DNA sequence: TGTGCCAGCAGCTCCCTAGCGGGATCTTTCGATGAGCAGTTCTTC.

This rearrangement joins TRBV7-9 to TRBJ2-3, with D uncertain. The germline CDR1 and CDR2 sequences are SEHNR and FQNEAQ (reference sequence). The CDR3 has 12 residues. V shed 1 base and J shed 7 bases, with 6 bases lying between them. In nucleotides, the CDR3 is TGTGCCAGCAGCTTAGTCAGTTATACGCAGTATTTT. It is translated as CASSLVSYTQYF.

V gene TRBV11-1 combines with J gene TRBJ2-1; D gene uncertain. CDR3 length: 13 amino acids. CDR1 is SGHAT, CDR2 FQDESV, per germline (reference sequence). Trimming left V 4 bases short and J 6 bases short, with 10 bases between. CDR3 protein: CASSSQFGNEQFF. The CDR3 region has the DNA TGTGCCAGCAGCTCCCAATTCGGCAATGAGCAGTTCTTC.

The chain recombines TRBV11-2 with TRBJ2-4; possible D gene TRBD2, 5 bases. Germline assignment: CDR1 SGHAT and CDR2 FQNNGV. Between the trimmed V and J ends, which lost 7 bases and 8 bases, there was a span of 18 bases. The CDR3 consists of 14 residues. The CDR3 DNA follows: TGTGCCAGCACCCTCCGGGGTGGTCCGGACATTCAGTACTTC. Translated: CASTLRGGPDIQYF.

V is TRBV29-1 and J is TRBJ2-1; the match to TRBD2 covers 14 bases. There are 15 residues in the CDR3. V gave up 8 bases and J gave up 9 bases; unmatched junction bases: 12. Looked up from germline, CDR1 is SQVTM and CDR2 is ANQGSEA. The CDR3 loop is CSFPAPGLAGVEQFF. Written as DNA, the CDR3 is TGCAGCTTCCCAGCCCCGGGACTAGCGGGAGTTGAGCAGTTCTTC.

This clonotype was observed a single time. The rearrangement uses TRBV4-2 and TRBJ2-2; unclear D gene. Trimming pared 3 bases from V and 0 bases from J, leaving 11 bases between. CDR1 and CDR2 from the germline V gene are LGHNA and YNFKEQ. The CDR3 contains 16 residues. The CDR3: CASSHLGNPNTGELFF. The CDR3 nucleotides read TGTGCCAGCAGCCATCTAGGAAACCCGAACACCGGGGAGCTGTTTTTT.

This chain joins TRBV7-2 and TRBJ2-5; D perhaps matches TRBD2 (6 bases). The V and J ends lost 4 bases and 5 bases respectively, with 11 bases between them. There are 13 residues in the CDR3. Germline V CDR1 and CDR2: SGHTA, FQGNSA. This chain's CDR3 is CASSSEGWETQYF. As DNA, the CDR3 is TGTGCCAGCAGCTCGGAGGGCTGGGAGACCCAGTACTTC.

This sequence joins TRBV7-8 and TRBJ2-3; D is unclear. There are 14 residues in the CDR3. V was shortened by 2 bases and J by 0 bases, with 6 bases between the two germline ends. CDR1 SGHVS and CDR2 FQNEAQ come from the germline V gene. CDR3 residues: CASSLLTSTDTQYF. The CDR3 nucleotides are TGTGCCAGCAGCTTACTTACTAGCACAGATACGCAGTATTTT.

This sequence joins TRBV12-3 or TRBV12-4 and TRBJ2-1; the D gene is possibly TRBD2 (5 bases). Trimming left V 5 bases short and J 9 bases short, with 11 bases between. This CDR3 has 12 amino acids. CDR3 sequence reads: CASSPLAAEQFF. The CDR3 nucleotides read TGTGCCAGCAGTCCTCTAGCAGCTGAGCAGTTCTTC.

This rearrangement joins TRBV2 to TRBJ2-3; D remains ambiguous. Germline CDR1 and CDR2: SNHLY and FYNNEI. Trimming took 9 bases from V and 1 from J, leaving 11 bases between them. The CDR3 extends over 13 amino acids. The CDR3 bases are TGTGCCAGAGCTAGTGCGGGCACAGATACGCAGTATTTT. Its protein product is CARASAGTDTQYF.

This clonotype was recorded a few times. The V gene is TRBV30, the J gene TRBJ2-7; a weak D match, TRBD1 (6 bases). Trimming cost V 4 bases and J 5 bases, with 9 bases left between them. This CDR3 is 11 amino acids long. Per the germline V gene, CDR1 is GTSNPN and CDR2 is SVGIG (reference sequence). The DNA for the CDR3 is TGTGCCTGGAACAGGGTTGACGAGCAGTACTTC. Translation: CAWNRVDEQYF.

The V call is TRBV2, the J call TRBJ2-7; TRBD1 agrees at 7 bases. Trimming took 6 bases from V and 7 from J; bases not matched to a gene: 15. This CDR3 has 15 residues. Germline-derived CDR1 and CDR2 are SNHLY and FYNNEI. The CDR3 coding sequence is TGTGCCAGCAGCGACGAGGGGGCCTCGCTACGGGAGCAGTACTTC. This translates into CASSDEGASLREQYF. The full variable domain, completed using reference TRBV2 and TRBJ2-7, is EPEVTQTPSHQVTQMGQEVILRCVPISNHLYFYWYRQILGQKVEFLVSFYNNEISEKSEIFDDQFSVERPDGSNFTLKIRSTKLEDSAMYFCASSDEGASLREQYFGPGTRLTVT.

The chain carries TRBV5-4 and TRBJ2-1; TRBD2 matches 13 bases. J lost 4 bases, V lost 0 bases, and 7 bases had no gene match. The CDR3 sequence is 18 residues long. Germline V gene sequence: CDR1 SGHNT, CDR2 YYREEE (reference sequence). The CDR3 bases are TGTGCCAGCAGCTTGGATGGACTAGCGGGAGCTTCTTACAATGAGCAGTTCTTC. Its translation: CASSLDGLAGASYNEQFF.

This clonotype was found a few times. The V call is TRBV4-1, the J call TRBJ2-4, with D tentatively TRBD2 (6 bases). The germline V gene has CDR1 MGHRA and CDR2 YSYEKL. The CDR3 is 14 residues long. V lost 3 bases and J lost 6, with 12 bases in between. The CDR3 is CASSQRGEVNIQYF. CDR3 nucleotides: TGCGCCAGCAGCCAGAGAGGGGAGGTAAACATTCAGTACTTC.